A selection of T cell receptor beta chains follows, all from one sample in a study of CD8 T cells in ankylosing spondylitis. TCRdb reprocessed the 5' RACE reads via MiXCR and lists one record per CDR3 protein. The table shows about 800,000 distinct CDR3 sequences, with about 11% occurring only once. The specimen sequenced was blood, either unsorted or a sorted T cell fraction (not recorded which). The source is a male donor with ankylosing spondylitis. Both conserved end residues are part of each CDR3. The order of the fields is V gene, CDR3 protein.

V: TRBV5-1
CDR3: CATKWDSSYNEQFF

V: TRBV2
CDR3: CASSEARGLAGEGEQYF

V: TRBV7-2
CDR3: CASSWTGTGKKDGELFF

V: TRBV7-2
CDR3: CASSGALGFYGYTF

V: TRBV7-2
CDR3: CASSLGGANTEAFF

V: TRBV7-2
CDR3: CASSEGPGELYGYTF

V: TRBV20-1
CDR3: CSARSREVRLYEQYF

V: TRBV7-9
CDR3: CASSLVGIPGELFF

V: TRBV6-1
CDR3: CASSIAGGPIYEQYF

V: TRBV10-3
CDR3: CAISEQTGRNQPQHF

V: TRBV5-1
CDR3: CASSLTGESSYEQYF

V: TRBV2
CDR3: CASTDWRDPETQYF

V: TRBV7-9
CDR3: CASSLANLGEEFF

V: TRBV7-9
CDR3: CASSSDRRAPDTQYF

V: TRBV6-1
CDR3: CASSLTGWGRDSEQYF

V: TRBV6-5
CDR3: CASSYADGPYEQYF

V: TRBV20-1
CDR3: CSALPPTYQETQYF

V: TRBV18
CDR3: CASSPRRDTDTGELFF

V: TRBV20-1
CDR3: CSASGTSDEQYF

V: TRBV7-8
CDR3: CASSFRMGADRNEQFF

V: TRBV11-2
CDR3: CASSPEVVYEQYF

V: TRBV7-2
CDR3: CASSPRGIEEKLFF

V: TRBV4-3
CDR3: CASSQDFDRETEAFF

V: TRBV28
CDR3: CASGSPSSYEQYF

V: TRBV9
CDR3: CASSTPGAEIDTQYF

V: TRBV20-1
CDR3: CSARDPAGTQYF

V: TRBV6-5
CDR3: CASSLLGMNTEAFF

V: TRBV5-1
CDR3: CASSLENPSTDTQYF

V: TRBV20-1
CDR3: CSAGGDRLRKETQYF

V: TRBV7-9
CDR3: CASSLWGTDEQYF

V: TRBV20-1
CDR3: CSARGGPRAYNSPLHF

V: TRBV6-1
CDR3: CASKDRLAGGYEQYF

V: TRBV15
CDR3: CATSPQRAAQYF

V: TRBV20-1
CDR3: CSASADSVDTEAFF

V: TRBV12-3/TRBV12-4
CDR3: CASSLAPIGVNYGYTF

V: TRBV11-2
CDR3: CASSFRLPTDTQYF

V: TRBV3-1
CDR3: CASSPTGAAYGYTF

V: TRBV6-2/TRBV6-3
CDR3: CASSDRGPALRQYF

V: TRBV6-1
CDR3: CASTRPGLSYNEQFF

V: TRBV20-1
CDR3: CSARGLAGANEQYF

V: TRBV4-3
CDR3: CASSLTSGSADTQYF

V: TRBV6-2/TRBV6-3
CDR3: CASSYRRAPYNEQFF

V: TRBV27
CDR3: CASRGGGSLSEQFF

V: TRBV10-3
CDR3: CAIIQGNSNQPQHF

V: TRBV7-2
CDR3: CASSLDGGPQETQYF

V: TRBV20-1
CDR3: CSAKGGAPSTDTQYF

V: TRBV20-1
CDR3: CSAREQPTPGAFF

V: TRBV4-2
CDR3: CASSQGRQDFYGYTF

V: TRBV9
CDR3: CASSPHSSGSGIHNEQFF

V: TRBV10-3
CDR3: CAISDRGLSNQPQHF